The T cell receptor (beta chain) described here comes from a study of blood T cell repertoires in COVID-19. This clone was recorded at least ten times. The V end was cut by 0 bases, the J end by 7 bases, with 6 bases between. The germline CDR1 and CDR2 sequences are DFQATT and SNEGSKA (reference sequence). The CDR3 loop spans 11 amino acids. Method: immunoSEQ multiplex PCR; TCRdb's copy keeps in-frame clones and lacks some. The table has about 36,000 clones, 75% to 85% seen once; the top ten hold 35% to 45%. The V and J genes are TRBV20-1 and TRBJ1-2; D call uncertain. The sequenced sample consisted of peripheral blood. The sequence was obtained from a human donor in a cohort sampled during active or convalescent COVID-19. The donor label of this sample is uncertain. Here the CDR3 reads CSARDTGGYTF. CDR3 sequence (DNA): TGCAGTGCTAGAGATACTGGTGGCTACACCTTC.